This passage covers 14 T cell receptor beta chains from one sample sequenced in a study of blood T cells in healthy people across ages. The second PCR ran roughly 7 to 11 cycles with a sample-barcoded 5' primer and J-beta primers. TCRdb itself ran the 5' RACE reads through MiXCR, one entry per CDR3 protein. The repertoire holds hundreds of thousands of distinct CDR3 sequences, with 44% as singletons. Specimen: blood. All receptors come from a man aged 55 to 70 in good health.

The V and J genes are TRBV3-1 and TRBJ1-4; D unresolved. The V end lost 0 bases, the J end lost 5 bases, and 10 bases lay between the germline ends. The germline V gene encodes CDR1 LGHDT and CDR2 YNNKEL (reference sequence). This CDR3 comprises 15 residues. The CDR3, as DNA: TGTGCCAGCAGCCAAGATATAGATTTGAATGAAAAACTGTTTTTT. It encodes CASSQDIDLNEKLFF.

The genes are TRBV29-1 and TRBJ2-7; 12 nucleotides line up with TRBD2. This CDR3 is 13 amino acids long. From germline, CDR1 is SQVTM and CDR2 ANQGSEA. Germline trimming cut 7 bases from V and 5 bases from J; bases unmatched to any gene: 6. The CDR3 sequence: CSGLAGGGNEQYF. DNA for the CDR3: TGCAGCGGTCTAGCGGGAGGGGGAAACGAGCAGTACTTC.

This sequence joins TRBV4-3 and TRBJ2-1; D is unclear. CDR3 length: 16 amino acids. The V and J ends lost 0 bases and 7 bases respectively, with 16 bases between them. CDR1 is LGHNA, CDR2 YSLEER, per germline. The CDR3 coding sequence is TGCGCCAGCAGCCAAGAGTCGCTAACCCTAGGGAATGAGCAGTTCTTC. This codes for CASSQESLTLGNEQFF.

The gene calls are TRBV11-2 and TRBJ1-1, with D possibly being TRBD1 (5 bases). This CDR3 contains 16 residues. Trimming took off 0 bases at V and 1 base at J, with 12 bases between the two ends. From germline, CDR1 is SGHAT and CDR2 FQNNGV. The CDR3 DNA is TGTGCCAGCAGCTTAGACTCCGTTGGGGGGAACACTGAAGCTTTCTTT. This translates into CASSLDSVGGNTEAFF.

This clonotype turned up a few times. The rearrangement links TRBV20-1 to TRBJ2-1, with 8 bases fitting TRBD2. The CDR3 runs to 15 residues. The trim removed 7 bases at V and 4 bases at J, leaving 12 bases unmatched. In germline, CDR1 is DFQATT, CDR2 SNEGSKA (reference sequence). The DNA of the CDR3 is TGCAGTGTCGGGGGGGCCAAACGGGGGTACAATGAGCAGTTCTTC. Protein sequence: CSVGGAKRGYNEQFF.

The CDR3 bases are TGTGCCAGTAGTATAGGGGGACTCAATGAGCAGTTCTTC. This sequence encodes CASSIGGLNEQFF. The genes are TRBV19 and TRBJ2-1; tentative D call: TRBD2 (6 bases). Per the germline V gene, CDR1 is LNHDA and CDR2 is SQIVND (reference sequence). This CDR3 is built from 13 residues. Trimming removed 1 base at V and 6 bases at J, with 7 bases between.

This chain links TRBV20-1 with TRBJ1-2; possible D gene TRBD1, 5 bases. Germline lookup yields CDR1 DFQATT and CDR2 SNEGSKA (reference sequence). Trimming pared 1 base from V and 1 base from J, leaving 10 bases between. The length of the CDR3 is 14 residues. CDR3 region: CSARGGGVNYGYTF. CDR3 DNA: TGCAGTGCTAGAGGCGGGGGTGTTAACTATGGCTACACCTTC.

The chain employs TRBV28 and TRBJ1-5; tentative D call: TRBD1 (5 bases). Germline V lookup: CDR1 MDHEN, CDR2 SYDVKM. The CDR3 contains 15 residues. The V gene lost 6 bases and the J gene lost 6 bases, with 18 bases spanning the gap. The CDR3 is CASRGDTPRAQPQHF. As DNA, the CDR3 is TGTGCCAGCAGAGGTGACACCCCCAGGGCTCAGCCCCAGCATTTT.

The V call is TRBV7-2, the J call TRBJ1-5; D might be TRBD1 (6 bases). Germline loops: CDR1 SGHTA, CDR2 FQGNSA. Trimming stripped 5 bases from V and 5 bases from J, with 13 bases between. CDR3 size: 14 residues. The CDR3 sequence is CASSPDSLYQPQHF. The CDR3 DNA reads as TGTGCCAGCAGCCCGGACAGTCTCTATCAGCCCCAGCATTTT.

V gene TRBV5-1 combines with J gene TRBJ2-5, with 8 bases identical to TRBD1. J was trimmed by 2 bases and V by 4 bases; bases with no gene match: 4. The CDR3 runs 14 residues. Germline CDR1 is SGHRS and CDR2 is YFSETQ. This chain's CDR3 is CASSEDRVQETQYF. The CDR3 DNA reads as TGCGCCAGCAGCGAGGACAGGGTACAAGAGACCCAGTACTTC.

Only a few counts were recorded for this clonotype. This chain links TRBV6-2 or TRBV6-3 with TRBJ2-5; 11 bases agree with TRBD1. From germline, CDR1 is MNHEY and CDR2 SVGEGT. The CDR3 is 16 residues long. Trimming removed 5 bases from V and 2 bases from J; junction bases left unmatched: 7. In DNA form, the CDR3 reads TGTGCCAGCAGTAACCCCCGGGACAGGGGGCAAGAGACCCAGTACTTC. This encodes CASSNPRDRGQETQYF.

This clonotype has just a few counts. The rearrangement joins TRBV12-3 or TRBV12-4 to TRBJ1-2; D unclear. V lost 4 bases to trimming and J lost 4 bases, with 13 bases between them. The length of the CDR3 is 14 residues. CDR3 nucleotides: TGTGCCAGCAGTTCTGTGGGATTCCGCTATGGCTACACCTTC. Protein sequence: CASSSVGFRYGYTF.

V is TRBV21-1 and J is TRBJ2-7; the DNA was not used to check the table's D call, TRBD1. TRBV21-1 corresponds to a pseudogene. The CDR3 contains 16 residues. CDR3 region: CASSKVLGRPVYEQYF. DNA of the CDR3: TGTGCCAGCAGCAAAGTATTGGGCCGCCCGGTCTACGAGCAGTACTTC.

The V call is TRBV6-2 or TRBV6-3, the J call TRBJ2-7; 11 bases match TRBD1. This CDR3 spans 16 amino acids. Trimming removed 6 bases from V and 2 bases from J; junction bases left unmatched: 9. Germline V CDR1 and CDR2: MNHEY, SVGEGT. This chain's CDR3 is CASSPGQGVIPYEQYF. The CDR3 DNA is TGTGCCAGCAGCCCGGGACAGGGGGTAATTCCCTACGAGCAGTACTTC.